Detailed here is one T cell receptor beta chain. The source of the sample is a study of cytomegalovirus exposure and HLA in healthy donors. The CDR3 sequence is 14 residues long. The V end lost 5 bases, the J end lost 5 bases, and 15 bases lay between the germline ends. Germline CDR1 is LNHNV and CDR2 is YYDKDF (reference sequence). PCR used 60 Vbeta primers and 13 Jbeta primers. Sequenced by immunoSEQ multiplex PCR; TCRdb stores in-frame clones only, minus some. The sample records some 220,000 clones, roughly 90% being singletons. This clonotype was sampled from a woman between 18 and 30 years old in good health and CMV-seronegative. The chain uses TRBV15 and TRBJ1-1; weak D call: TRBD1 (6 bases). Sequencing was performed on PBMCs. Here the CDR3 DNA reads TGTGCCACCAGCGCAGGGGTGGGCACGACTGAAGCTTTCTTT. It is translated as CATSAGVGTTEAFF.